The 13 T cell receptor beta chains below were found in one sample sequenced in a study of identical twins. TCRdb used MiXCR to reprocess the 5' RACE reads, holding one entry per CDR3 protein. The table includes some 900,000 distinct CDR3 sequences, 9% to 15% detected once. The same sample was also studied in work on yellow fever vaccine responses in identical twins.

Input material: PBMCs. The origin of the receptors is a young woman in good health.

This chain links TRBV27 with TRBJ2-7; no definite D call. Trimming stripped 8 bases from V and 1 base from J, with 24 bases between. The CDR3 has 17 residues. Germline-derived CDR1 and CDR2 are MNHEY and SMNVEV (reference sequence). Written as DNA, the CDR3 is TGTGCCAGCCGCACATCGTTCCGCGGAATTGATTCCTACGAGCAGTACTTC. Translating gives CASRTSFRGIDSYEQYF.

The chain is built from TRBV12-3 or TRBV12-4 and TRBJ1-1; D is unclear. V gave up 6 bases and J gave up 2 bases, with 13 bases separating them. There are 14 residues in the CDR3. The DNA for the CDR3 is TGTGCCAGCAGCCCCCTCCCTGATAACACTGAAGCTTTCTTT. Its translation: CASSPLPDNTEAFF.

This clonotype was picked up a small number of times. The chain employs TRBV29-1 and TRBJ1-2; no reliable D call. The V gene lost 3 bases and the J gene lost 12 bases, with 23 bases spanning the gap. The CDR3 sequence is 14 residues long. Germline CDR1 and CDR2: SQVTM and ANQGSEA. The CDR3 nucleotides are TGCAGCGTTGAGGATCTGTCAGGAAAATATTGTGACACCTTC. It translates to CSVEDLSGKYCDTF.

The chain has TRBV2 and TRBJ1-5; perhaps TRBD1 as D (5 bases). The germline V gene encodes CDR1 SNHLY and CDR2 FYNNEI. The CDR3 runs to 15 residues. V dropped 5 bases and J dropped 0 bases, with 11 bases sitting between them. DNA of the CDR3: TGTGCCAGCAGTCCCTCGGACAATAGCAATCAGCCCCAGCATTTT. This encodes CASSPSDNSNQPQHF. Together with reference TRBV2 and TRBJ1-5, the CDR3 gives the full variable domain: EPEVTQTPSHQVTQMGQEVILRCVPISNHLYFYWYRQILGQKVEFLVSFYNNEISEKSEIFDDQFSVERPDGSNFTLKIRSTKLEDSAMYFCASSPSDNSNQPQHFGDGTRLSIL.

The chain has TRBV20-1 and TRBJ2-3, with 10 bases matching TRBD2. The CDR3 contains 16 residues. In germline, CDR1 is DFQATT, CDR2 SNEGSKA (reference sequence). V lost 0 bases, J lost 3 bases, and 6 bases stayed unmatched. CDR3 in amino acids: CSARDPTSGKTDTQYF. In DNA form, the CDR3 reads TGCAGTGCTAGAGATCCTACTAGCGGGAAAACAGATACGCAGTATTTT.

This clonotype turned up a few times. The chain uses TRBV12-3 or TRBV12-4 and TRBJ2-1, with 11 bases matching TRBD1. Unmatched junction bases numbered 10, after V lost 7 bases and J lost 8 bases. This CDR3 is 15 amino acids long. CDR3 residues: CASTPGQGAYDEQFF. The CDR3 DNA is TGTGCCAGCACTCCCGGACAGGGGGCTTATGATGAGCAGTTCTTC.

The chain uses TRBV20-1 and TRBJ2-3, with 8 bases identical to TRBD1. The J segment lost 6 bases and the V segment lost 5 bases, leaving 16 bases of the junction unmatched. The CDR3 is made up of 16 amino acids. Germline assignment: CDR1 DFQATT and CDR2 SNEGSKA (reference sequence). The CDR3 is CSAHTDRGAVVDTQYF. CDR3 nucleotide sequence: TGCAGTGCTCATACCGACAGGGGTGCGGTGGTGGATACGCAGTATTTT.

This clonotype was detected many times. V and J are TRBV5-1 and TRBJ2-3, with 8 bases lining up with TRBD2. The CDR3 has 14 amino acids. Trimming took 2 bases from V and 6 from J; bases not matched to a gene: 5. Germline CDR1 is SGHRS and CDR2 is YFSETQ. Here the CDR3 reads CASSLAGEFDTQYF. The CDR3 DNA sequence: TGCGCCAGCAGCTTAGCGGGAGAGTTTGATACGCAGTATTTT.

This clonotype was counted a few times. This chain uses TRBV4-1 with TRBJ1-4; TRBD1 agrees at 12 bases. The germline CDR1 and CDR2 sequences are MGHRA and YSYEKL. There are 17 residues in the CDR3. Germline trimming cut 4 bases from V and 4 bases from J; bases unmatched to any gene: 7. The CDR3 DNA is TGCGCCAGCAGCCCCGGGACAGGGGGCGCTTATAATGAAAAACTGTTTTTT. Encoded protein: CASSPGTGGAYNEKLFF.

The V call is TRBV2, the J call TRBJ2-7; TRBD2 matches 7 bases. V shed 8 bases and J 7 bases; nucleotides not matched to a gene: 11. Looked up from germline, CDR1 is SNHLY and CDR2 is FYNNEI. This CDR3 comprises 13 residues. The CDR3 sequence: CASGSGGFGEQYF. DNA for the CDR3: TGTGCCAGCGGGTCGGGAGGCTTTGGGGAGCAGTACTTC.

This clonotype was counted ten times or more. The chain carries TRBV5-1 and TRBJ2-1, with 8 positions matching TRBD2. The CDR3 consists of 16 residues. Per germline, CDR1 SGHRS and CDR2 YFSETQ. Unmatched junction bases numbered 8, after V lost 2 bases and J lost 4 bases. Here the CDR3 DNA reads TGCGCCAGCAGCTTACAAAGCGGGAGCCGATACAATGAGCAGTTCTTC. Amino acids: CASSLQSGSRYNEQFF.

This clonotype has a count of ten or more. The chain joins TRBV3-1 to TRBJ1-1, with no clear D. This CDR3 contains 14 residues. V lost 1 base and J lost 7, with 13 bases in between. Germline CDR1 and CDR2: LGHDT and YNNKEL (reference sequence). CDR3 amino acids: CASSQGGALREAFF. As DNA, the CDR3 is TGTGCCAGCAGCCAAGGAGGCGCACTCCGTGAAGCTTTCTTT.

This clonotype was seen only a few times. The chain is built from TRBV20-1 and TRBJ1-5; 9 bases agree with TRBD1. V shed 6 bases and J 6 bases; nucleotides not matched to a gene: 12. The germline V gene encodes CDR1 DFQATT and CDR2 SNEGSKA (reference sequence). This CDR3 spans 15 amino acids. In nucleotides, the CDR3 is TGCAGTGCCAGCGAGGGGACAGGGACAGGTCAGCCCCAGCATTTT. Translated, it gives CSASEGTGTGQPQHF.